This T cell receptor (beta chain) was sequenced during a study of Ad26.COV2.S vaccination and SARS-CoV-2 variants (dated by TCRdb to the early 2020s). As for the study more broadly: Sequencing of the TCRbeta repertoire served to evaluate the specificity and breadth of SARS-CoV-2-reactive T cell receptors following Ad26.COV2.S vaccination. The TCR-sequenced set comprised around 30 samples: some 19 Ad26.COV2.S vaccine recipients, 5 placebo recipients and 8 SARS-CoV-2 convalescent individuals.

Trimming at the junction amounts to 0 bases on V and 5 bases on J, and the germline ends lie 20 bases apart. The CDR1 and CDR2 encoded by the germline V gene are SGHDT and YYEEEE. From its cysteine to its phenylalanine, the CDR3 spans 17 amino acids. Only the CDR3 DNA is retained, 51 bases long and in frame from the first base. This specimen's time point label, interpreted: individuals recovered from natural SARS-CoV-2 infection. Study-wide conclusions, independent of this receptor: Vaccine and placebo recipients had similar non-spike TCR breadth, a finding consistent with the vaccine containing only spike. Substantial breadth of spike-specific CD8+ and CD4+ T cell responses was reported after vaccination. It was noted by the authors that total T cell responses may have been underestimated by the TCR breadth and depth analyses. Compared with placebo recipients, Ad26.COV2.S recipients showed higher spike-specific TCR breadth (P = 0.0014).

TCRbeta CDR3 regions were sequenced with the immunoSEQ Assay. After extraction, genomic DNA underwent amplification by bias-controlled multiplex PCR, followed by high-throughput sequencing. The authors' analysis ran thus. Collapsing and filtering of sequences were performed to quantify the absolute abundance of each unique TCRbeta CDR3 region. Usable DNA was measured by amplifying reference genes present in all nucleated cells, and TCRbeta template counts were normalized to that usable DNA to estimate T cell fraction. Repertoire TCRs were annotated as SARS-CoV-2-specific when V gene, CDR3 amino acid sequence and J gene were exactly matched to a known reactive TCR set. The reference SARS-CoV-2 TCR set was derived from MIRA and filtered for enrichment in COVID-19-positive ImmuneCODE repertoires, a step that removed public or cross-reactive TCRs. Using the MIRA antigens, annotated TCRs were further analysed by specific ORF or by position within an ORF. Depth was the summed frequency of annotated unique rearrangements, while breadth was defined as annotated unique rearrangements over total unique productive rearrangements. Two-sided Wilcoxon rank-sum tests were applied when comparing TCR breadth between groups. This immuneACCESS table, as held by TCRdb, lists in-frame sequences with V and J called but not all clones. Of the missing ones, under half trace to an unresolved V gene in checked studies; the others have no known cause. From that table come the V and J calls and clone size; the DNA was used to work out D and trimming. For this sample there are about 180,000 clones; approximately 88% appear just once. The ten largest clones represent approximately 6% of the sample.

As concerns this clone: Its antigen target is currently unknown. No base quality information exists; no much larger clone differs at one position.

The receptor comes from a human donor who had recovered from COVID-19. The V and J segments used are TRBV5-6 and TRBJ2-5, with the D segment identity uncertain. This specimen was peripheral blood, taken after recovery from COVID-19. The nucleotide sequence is TGTGCCAGCAGCTTGGCCGTGGGTCCCGCTACTTTGGAGACCCAGTACTTC. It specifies CASSLAVGPATLETQYF.